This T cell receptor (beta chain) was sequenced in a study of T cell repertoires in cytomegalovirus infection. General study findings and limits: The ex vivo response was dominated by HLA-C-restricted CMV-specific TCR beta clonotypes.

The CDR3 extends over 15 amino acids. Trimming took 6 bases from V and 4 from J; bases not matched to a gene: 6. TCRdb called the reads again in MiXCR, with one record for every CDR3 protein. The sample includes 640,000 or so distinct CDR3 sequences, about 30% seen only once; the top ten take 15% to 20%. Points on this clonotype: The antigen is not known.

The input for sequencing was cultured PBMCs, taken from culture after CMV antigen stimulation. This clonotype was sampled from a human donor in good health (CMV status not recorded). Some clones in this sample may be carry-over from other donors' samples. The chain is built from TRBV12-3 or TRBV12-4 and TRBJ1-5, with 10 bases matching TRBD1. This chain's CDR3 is CASRPGTGENQPQHF. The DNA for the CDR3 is TGTGCCAGCAGACCCGGGACAGGGGAAAATCAGCCCCAGCATTTT.